These T cell receptor beta chains were read from a single sample in a study of somatic mutations in cytotoxic T cells in rheumatoid arthritis. The assay was immunoSEQ multiplex PCR, and TCRdb's table has in-frame clones only and misses some. Of more than 5,500 clones listed, about 70% are singletons. The material sequenced was CD8+ T cells sorted from blood. Receptors originate from an adult with rheumatoid arthritis. CDR3s include the opening cysteine and the closing phenylalanine or tryptophan. A D gene is named only where the DNA matches it firmly. The size entry is marked missing in some rows and otherwise reads once, few, many or a size class.

-,-,TRBJ1-1,TRBV7-6,CASSLVQVNTEAFF,TGTGCCAGCAGCTTAGTTCAGGTGAACACTGAAGCTTTCTTT
-,-,TRBJ1-1,TRBV6-6,CASSYRGVHTEAFF,TGTGCCAGCAGTTACCGGGGGGTGCACACTGAAGCTTTCTTT
once,-,TRBJ1-1,TRBV5-8,CASATRRAMNTEAFF,TGTGCCAGCGCCACCCGAAGGGCGATGAACACTGAAGCTTTCTTT
-,-,TRBJ2-4,TRBV18,CASSPGGWKNIQYF,TGTGCCAGCTCACCCGGGGGCTGGAAAAACATTCAGTACTTC
-,-,TRBJ1-5,TRBV6-4,CASSAGASNQPQHF,TGTGCCAGCAGTGCTGGGGCGAGCAATCAGCCCCAGCATTTT
-,-,TRBJ1-2,TRBV25-1,CASSELGTTNYGYTF,TGTGCCAGCAGTGAATTGGGGACAACTAACTATGGCTACACCTTC
-,TRBD1,TRBJ1-1,TRBV6-5,CASSYSIGQANTEAFF,TGTGCCAGCAGTTACTCGATAGGACAGGCTAACACTGAAGCTTTCTTT
-,-,TRBJ2-2,TRBV19,CASSIGLQLFF,TGTGCCAGTAGTATTGGGTTGCAGCTGTTTTTT
-,-,TRBJ1-3,TRBV7-9,CASIHRDGDTIYF,TGTGCCAGCATCCACCGGGACGGAGACACCATATATTTT
-,TRBD1,TRBJ2-1,TRBV2,CASLGTGLSYNEQFF,TGTGCCAGCTTGGGGACAGGACTCTCCTACAATGAGCAGTTCTTC
-,-,TRBJ1-2,TRBV28,CASSLGVQGHYGYTF,TGTGCCAGCAGTTTAGGAGTCCAGGGACACTATGGCTACACCTTC
few,-,TRBJ1-4,TRBV10-1,CASSDAENQKLFF,TGCGCCAGCAGTGATGCGGAGAACCAAAAACTGTTTTTT
-,-,TRBJ2-1,TRBV2,CARDRGPSKSYNEQFF,TGTGCCAGAGACCGGGGACCCAGTAAAAGCTACAATGAGCAGTTCTTC
-,-,TRBJ2-7,TRBV12-1,CASSFGRGSYEQYF,-
-,TRBD2,TRBJ2-7,TRBV19,CASSIGIAGPEIVAEQYF,TGTGCCAGTAGTATAGGAATAGCGGGACCCGAAATAGTAGCCGAGCAGTACTTC
-,TRBD1,TRBJ2-1,TRBV13,CASSRQGYNEQFF,TGTGCCAGCAGCCGACAGGGTTACAATGAGCAGTTCTTC
-,-,TRBJ2-4,TRBV14,CASSQRGPLVYF,TGTGCCAGCAGCCAACGGGGGCCCTTGGTCTACTTC
once,-,TRBJ2-1,TRBV5-1,CASSHTAYNEQFF,TGCGCCAGCAGCCATACGGCTTACAATGAGCAGTTCTTC
-,TRBD1,TRBJ2-7,TRBV13,CASSTGDRDYEQYF,TGTGCCAGCAGCACCGGGGACAGGGACTACGAGCAGTACTTC
once,-,TRBJ1-1,TRBV30,CAWSPDPKYTEAFF,TGTGCCTGGAGCCCCGACCCTAAATACACTGAAGCTTTCTTT
-,-,TRBJ1-1,TRBV6-6,CASSTSMSTEAFF,TGTGCCAGCAGTACCAGTATGAGCACTGAAGCTTTCTTT
-,-,TRBJ2-7,TRBV30,CAWRKGAYEQYF,TGTGCCTGGAGGAAGGGGGCCTACGAGCAGTACTTC
-,-,TRBJ1-4,TRBV7-9,CASSFPDLEEKLFF,TGTGCCAGCAGCTTCCCCGATCTGGAGGAAAAACTGTTTTTT
-,-,TRBJ2-1,TRBV11-2,CASSNFAYNEQFF,TGTGCCAGCAGCAATTTTGCCTACAATGAGCAGTTCTTC
-,-,TRBJ1-3,TRBV28,CASRPAGIGNTIYF,TGTGCCAGCAGGCCCGCAGGGATTGGAAACACCATATATTTT
-,-,TRBJ2-4,TRBV5-1,CASSLEGGGTVKNIQYF,TGCGCCAGCAGCCTGGAGGGTGGCGGGACAGTCAAAAACATTCAGTACTTC
-,-,TRBJ2-7,TRBV27,CASSSQQEGVWEQYF,TGTGCCAGCAGTTCCCAACAGGAGGGCGTCTGGGAGCAGTACTTC
few,-,TRBJ2-7,TRBV28,CASSFRGVNPYEQYF,TGTGCCAGCAGTTTTCGCGGGGTGAATCCCTACGAGCAGTACTTC
-,TRBD2,TRBJ2-1,TRBV4-1,CASSQEPSGGDNEQFF,TGCGCCAGCAGCCAAGAGCCCTCCGGGGGGGACAATGAGCAGTTCTTC
-,-,TRBJ2-7,TRBV27,CASSLGGGAYEQYF,TGTGCCAGCAGTTTAGGTGGCGGAGCCTACGAGCAGTACTTC
-,-,TRBJ2-5,TRBV30,CAWSVLLGRTGQETQYF,TGTGCCTGGAGTGTACTATTGGGGAGGACAGGACAAGAGACCCAGTACTTC
few,-,TRBJ1-5,TRBV28,CASRGEGQPQHF,TGTGCCAGCAGGGGTGAGGGCCAGCCCCAGCATTTT
-,-,TRBJ1-5,TRBV7-6,CASSLGSSQPQHF,TGTGCCAGCAGCTTAGGGAGCAGTCAGCCCCAGCATTTT
-,-,TRBJ1-1,TRBV6-4,CASSDTAENTEAFF,TGTGCCAGCAGTGACACGGCTGAGAACACTGAAGCTTTCTTT
-,-,TRBJ1-4,TRBV5-4,CASSSTGDATNEKLFF,TGTGCCAGCAGTTCCACTGGGGACGCAACTAATGAAAAACTGTTTTTT
-,TRBD1,TRBJ2-5,TRBV9,CASSARTGAHETQYF,TGTGCCAGCAGCGCCAGGACAGGGGCTCATGAGACCCAGTACTTC